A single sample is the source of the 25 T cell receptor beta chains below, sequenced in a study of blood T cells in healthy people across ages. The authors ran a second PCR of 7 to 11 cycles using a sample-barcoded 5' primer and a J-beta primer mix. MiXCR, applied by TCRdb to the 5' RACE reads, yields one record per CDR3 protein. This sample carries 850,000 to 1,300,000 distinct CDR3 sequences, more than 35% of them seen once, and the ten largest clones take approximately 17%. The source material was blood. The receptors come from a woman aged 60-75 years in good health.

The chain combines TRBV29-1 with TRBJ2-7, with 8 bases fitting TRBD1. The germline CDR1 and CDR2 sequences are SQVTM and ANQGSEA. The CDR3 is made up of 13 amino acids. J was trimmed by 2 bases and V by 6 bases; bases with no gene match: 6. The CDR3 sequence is CSVTGTGAYEQYF. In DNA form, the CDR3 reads TGCAGCGTCACCGGGACAGGTGCCTACGAGCAGTACTTC.

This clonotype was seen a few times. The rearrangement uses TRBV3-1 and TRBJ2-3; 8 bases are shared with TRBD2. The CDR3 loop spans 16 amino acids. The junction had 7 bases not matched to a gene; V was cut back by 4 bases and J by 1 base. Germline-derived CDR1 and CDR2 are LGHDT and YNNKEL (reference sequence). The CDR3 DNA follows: TGTGCCAGCAGCCCATATAGCGGGGCGGGCACAGATACGCAGTATTTT. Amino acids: CASSPYSGAGTDTQYF.

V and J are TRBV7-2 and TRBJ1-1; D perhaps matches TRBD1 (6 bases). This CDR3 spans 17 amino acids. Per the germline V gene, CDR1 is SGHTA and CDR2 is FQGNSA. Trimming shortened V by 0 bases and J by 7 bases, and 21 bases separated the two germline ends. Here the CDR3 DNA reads TGTGCCAGCAGCTTAGCCGCGACGGGGGGGCCGTACGGTGAAGCTTTCTTT. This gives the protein CASSLAATGGPYGEAFF.

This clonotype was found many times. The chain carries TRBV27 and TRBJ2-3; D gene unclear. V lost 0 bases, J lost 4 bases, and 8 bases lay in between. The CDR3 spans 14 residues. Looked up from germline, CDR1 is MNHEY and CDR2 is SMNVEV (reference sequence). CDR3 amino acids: CASSLSLGPDTQYF. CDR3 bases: TGTGCCAGCAGTTTATCACTGGGCCCAGATACGCAGTATTTT.

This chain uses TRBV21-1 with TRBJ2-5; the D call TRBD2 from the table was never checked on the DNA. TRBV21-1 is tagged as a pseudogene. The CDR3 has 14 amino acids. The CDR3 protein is CASSNRRAWESEYF. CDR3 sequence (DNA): TGTGCCAGCAGCAACCGCCGAGCATGGGAGTCGGAGTACTTC.

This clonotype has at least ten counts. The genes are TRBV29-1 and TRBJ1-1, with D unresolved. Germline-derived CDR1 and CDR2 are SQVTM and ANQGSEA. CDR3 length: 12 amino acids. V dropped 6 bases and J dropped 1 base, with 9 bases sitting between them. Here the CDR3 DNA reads TGCAGCGTGCAGGCGGCGAACACTGAAGCTTTCTTT. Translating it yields CSVQAANTEAFF.

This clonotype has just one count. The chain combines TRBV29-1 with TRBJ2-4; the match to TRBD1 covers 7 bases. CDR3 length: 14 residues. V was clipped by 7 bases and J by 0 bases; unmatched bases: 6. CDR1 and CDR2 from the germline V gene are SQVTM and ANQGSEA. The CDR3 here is CSDGTVLAKNIQYF. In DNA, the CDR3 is TGCAGCGACGGGACAGTACTAGCCAAAAACATTCAGTACTTC.

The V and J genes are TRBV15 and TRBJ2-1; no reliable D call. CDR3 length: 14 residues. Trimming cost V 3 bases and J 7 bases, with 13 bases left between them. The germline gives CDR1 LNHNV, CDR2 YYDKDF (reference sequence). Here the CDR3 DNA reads TGTGCCACCAGCAGCCTACCAAGGGAAAATGAGCAGTTCTTC. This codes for CATSSLPRENEQFF.

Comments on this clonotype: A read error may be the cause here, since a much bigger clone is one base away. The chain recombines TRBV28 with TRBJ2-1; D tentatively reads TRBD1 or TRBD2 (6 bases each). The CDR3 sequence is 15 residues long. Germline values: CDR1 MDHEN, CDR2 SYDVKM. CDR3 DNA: TGTGCCAGCAGTCCCCCGGGGGCGACAAACAATGGGCAGTTCTTC. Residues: CASSPPGATNNGQFF.

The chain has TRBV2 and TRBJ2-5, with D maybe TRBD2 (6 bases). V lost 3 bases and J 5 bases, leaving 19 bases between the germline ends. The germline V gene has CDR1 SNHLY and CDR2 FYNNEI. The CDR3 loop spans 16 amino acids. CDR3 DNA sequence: TGTGCCAGCAGTGAGTGGAGCGGGCTACCGGGCGAGACCCAGTACTTC. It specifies CASSEWSGLPGETQYF.

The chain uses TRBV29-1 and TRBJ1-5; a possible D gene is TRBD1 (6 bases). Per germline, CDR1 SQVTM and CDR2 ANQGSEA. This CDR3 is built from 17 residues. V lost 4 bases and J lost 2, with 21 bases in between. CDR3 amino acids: CSVASERTELCNQPQHF. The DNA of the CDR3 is TGCAGCGTTGCATCGGAACGGACAGAGCTTTGCAATCAGCCCCAGCATTTT.

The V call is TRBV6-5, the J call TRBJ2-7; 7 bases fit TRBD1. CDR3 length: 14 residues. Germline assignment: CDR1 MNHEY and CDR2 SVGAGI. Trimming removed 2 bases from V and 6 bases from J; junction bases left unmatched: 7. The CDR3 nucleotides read TGTGCCAGCAGTTACGAACAGGGGCTCCGCGAGCAGTACTTC. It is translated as CASSYEQGLREQYF.

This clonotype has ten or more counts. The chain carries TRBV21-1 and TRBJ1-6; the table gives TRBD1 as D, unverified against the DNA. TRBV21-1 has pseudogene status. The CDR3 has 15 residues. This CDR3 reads CASSLGADSNSPLHF. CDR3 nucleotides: TGTGCCAGCAGCCTGGGAGCGGACAGCAATTCACCCCTCCACTTT.

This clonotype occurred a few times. CDR3 residues: CASSLVPGTGDHSGANVLTF. The CDR3 nucleotides read TGTGCCAGCAGTTTAGTCCCCGGGACAGGGGACCACTCTGGGGCCAACGTCCTGACTTTC. J is TRBJ2-6 and V is TRBV28; 10 positions match TRBD1. The CDR3 has 20 residues. J was trimmed by 0 bases and V by 2 bases; bases with no gene match: 10. Per germline, CDR1 MDHEN and CDR2 SYDVKM.

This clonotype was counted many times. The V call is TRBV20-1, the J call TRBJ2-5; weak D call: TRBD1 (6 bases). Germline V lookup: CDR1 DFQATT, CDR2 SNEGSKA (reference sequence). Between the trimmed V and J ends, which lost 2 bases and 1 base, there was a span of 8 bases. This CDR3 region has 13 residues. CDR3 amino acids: CSARPTGQETQYF. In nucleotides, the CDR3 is TGCAGTGCTAGACCGACAGGCCAAGAGACCCAGTACTTC.

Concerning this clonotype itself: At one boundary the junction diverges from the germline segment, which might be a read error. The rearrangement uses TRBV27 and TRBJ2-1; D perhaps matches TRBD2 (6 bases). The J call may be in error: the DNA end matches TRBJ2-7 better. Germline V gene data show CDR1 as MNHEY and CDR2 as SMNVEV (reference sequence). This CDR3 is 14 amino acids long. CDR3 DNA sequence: TGTGCCAGCAGCCCAAGCGGGCGGTTCTACCAGCAGTACTTC. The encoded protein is CASSPSGRFYQQYF.

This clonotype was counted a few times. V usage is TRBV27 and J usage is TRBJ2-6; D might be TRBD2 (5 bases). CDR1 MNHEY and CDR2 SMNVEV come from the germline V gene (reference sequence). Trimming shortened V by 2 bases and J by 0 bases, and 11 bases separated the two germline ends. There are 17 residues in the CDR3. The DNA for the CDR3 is TGTGCCAGCAGTTTAGGCCTCGGAGGCTCTGGGGCCAACGTCCTGACTTTC. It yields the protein CASSLGLGGSGANVLTF.

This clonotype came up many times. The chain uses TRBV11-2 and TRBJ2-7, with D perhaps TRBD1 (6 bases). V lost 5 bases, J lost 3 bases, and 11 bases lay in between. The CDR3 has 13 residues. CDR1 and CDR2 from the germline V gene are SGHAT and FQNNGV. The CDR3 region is CASSPGHGYEQYF. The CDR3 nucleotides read TGTGCCAGCAGCCCGGGACACGGCTACGAGCAGTACTTC.

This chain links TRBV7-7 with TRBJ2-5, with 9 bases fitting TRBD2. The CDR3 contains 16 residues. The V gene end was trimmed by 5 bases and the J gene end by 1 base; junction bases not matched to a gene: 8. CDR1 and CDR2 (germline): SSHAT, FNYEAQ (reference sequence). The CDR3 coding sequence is TGTGCCAGCAGCAGGCGACTAGCGGAGATCCAAGAGACCCAGTACTTC. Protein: CASSRRLAEIQETQYF.

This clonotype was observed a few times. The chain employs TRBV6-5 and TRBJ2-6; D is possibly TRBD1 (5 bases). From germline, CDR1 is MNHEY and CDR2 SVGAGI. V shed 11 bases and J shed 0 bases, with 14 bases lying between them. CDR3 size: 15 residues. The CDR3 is CAARQLGSGANVLTF. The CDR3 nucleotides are TGTGCCGCAAGACAGCTAGGCTCTGGGGCCAACGTCCTGACTTTC.

CDR3 sequence: CASSFGGQGREQYF. CDR3 coding DNA: TGTGCCAGCAGCTTCGGGGGACAGGGGAGGGAGCAGTACTTC. The V call is TRBV7-9, the J call TRBJ2-5; TRBD1 agrees at 10 bases. After removal of 3 bases from V and 11 bases from J, the junction contained 9 bases not matched to a gene. The CDR3 length is 14 residues. Looked up from germline, CDR1 is SEHNR and CDR2 is FQNEAQ (reference sequence).

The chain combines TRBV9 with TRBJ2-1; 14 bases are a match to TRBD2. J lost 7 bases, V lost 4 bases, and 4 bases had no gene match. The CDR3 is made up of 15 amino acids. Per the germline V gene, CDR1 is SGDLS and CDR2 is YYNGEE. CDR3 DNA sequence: TGTGCCAGCAGCCCATGGACTAGCGGGAGGAATGAGCAGTTCTTC. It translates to CASSPWTSGRNEQFF.

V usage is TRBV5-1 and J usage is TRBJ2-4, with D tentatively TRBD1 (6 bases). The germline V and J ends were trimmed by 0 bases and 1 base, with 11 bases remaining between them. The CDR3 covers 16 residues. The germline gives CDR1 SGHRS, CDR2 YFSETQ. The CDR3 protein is CASSLAGGEAKNIQYF. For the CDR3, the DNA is TGCGCCAGCAGCTTGGCTGGGGGCGAGGCCAAAAACATTCAGTACTTC.

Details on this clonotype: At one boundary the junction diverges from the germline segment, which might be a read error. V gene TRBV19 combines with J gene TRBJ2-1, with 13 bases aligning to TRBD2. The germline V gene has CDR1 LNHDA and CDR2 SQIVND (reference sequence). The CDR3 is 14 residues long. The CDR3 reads CANSGRTSGRDQFF. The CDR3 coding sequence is TGTGCCAATAGTGGACGGACTAGCGGGAGAGATCAGTTCTTC.

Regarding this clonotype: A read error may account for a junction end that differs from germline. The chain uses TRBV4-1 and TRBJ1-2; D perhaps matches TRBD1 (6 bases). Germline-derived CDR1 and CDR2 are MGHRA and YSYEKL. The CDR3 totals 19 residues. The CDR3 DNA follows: TGCGCCAGCAGTCAAGTTACCACGGCGTTAGGCGGGGGCTACTATGGCTACACCTTC. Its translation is CASSQVTTALGGGYYGYTF.